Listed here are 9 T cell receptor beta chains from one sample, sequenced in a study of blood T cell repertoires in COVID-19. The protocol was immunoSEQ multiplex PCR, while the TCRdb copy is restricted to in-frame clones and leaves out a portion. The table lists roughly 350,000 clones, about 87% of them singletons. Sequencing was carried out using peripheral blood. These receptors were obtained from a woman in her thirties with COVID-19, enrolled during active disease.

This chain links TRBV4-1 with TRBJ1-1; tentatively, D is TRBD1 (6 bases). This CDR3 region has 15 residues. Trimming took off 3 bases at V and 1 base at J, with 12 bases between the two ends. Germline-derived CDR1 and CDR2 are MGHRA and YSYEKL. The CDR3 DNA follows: TGCGCCAGCAGCCAGTTCTTGGGACAGAACACTGAAGCTTTCTTT. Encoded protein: CASSQFLGQNTEAFF.

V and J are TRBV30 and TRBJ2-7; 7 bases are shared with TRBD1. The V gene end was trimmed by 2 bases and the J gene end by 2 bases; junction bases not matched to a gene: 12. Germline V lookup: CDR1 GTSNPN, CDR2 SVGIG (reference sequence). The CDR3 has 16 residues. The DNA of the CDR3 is TGTGCCTGGAGTCTCACCCGGACAGGACTGACCTACGAGCAGTACTTC. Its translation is CAWSLTRTGLTYEQYF.

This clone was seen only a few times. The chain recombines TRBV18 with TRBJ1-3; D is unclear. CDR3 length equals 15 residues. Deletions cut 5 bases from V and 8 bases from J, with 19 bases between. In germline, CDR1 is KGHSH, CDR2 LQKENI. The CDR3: CASSYGPQPGYTIYF. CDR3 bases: TGTGCCAGCTCATACGGCCCCCAGCCAGGTTACACCATATATTTT.

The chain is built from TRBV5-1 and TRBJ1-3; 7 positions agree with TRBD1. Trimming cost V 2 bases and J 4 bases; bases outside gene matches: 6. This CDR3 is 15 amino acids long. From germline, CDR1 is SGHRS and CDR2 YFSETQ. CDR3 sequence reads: CASSFEGARGNTIYF. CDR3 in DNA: TGCGCCAGCAGCTTCGAGGGGGCGCGGGGAAACACCATATATTTT.

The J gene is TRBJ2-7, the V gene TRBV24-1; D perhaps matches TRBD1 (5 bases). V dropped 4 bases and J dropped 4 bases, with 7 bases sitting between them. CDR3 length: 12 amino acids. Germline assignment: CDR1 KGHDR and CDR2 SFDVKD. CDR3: CATSDQGYEQYF. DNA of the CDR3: TGTGCCACCAGTGACCAGGGATACGAGCAGTACTTC.

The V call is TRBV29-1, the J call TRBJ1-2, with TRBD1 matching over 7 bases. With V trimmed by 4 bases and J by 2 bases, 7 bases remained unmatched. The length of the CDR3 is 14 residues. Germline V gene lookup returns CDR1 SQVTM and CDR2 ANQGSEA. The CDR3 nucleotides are TGCAGCGTTGGAGGGGGCGCGATGAACTATGGCTACACCTTC. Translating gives CSVGGGAMNYGYTF.

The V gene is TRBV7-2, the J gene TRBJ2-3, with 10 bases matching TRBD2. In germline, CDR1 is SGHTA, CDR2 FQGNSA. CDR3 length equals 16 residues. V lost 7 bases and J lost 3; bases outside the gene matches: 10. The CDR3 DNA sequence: TGTGCCAGCACCCCGGGGCTAGCGGGAGCTACAGATACGCAGTATTTT. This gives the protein CASTPGLAGATDTQYF.

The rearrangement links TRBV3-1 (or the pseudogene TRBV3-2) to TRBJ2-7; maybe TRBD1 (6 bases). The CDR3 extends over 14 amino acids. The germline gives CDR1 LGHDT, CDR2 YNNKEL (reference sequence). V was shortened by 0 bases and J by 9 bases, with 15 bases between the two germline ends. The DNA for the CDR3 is TGTGCCAGCAGCCAAGATGGGCTCCGCAGGGGGCAGTACTTC. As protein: CASSQDGLRRGQYF.

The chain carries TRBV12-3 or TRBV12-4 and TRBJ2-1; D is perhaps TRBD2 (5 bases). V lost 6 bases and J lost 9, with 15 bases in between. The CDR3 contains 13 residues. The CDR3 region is CASSYPGRAEQFF. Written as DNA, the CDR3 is TGTGCCAGCAGCTACCCCGGGCGGGCTGAGCAGTTCTTC.